The following is a T cell receptor beta chain sequence with its context. In the original processing: Estimation of nucleated cell counts was performed using reference gene primer amplification. Profiling relied on immunoSEQ multiplex PCR, and the TCRdb table lists in-frame clones only, not all of them. V and J calls and clone size come straight from that table; D and trimming were deduced from the DNA. Of 180,000 or so clones in the sample, around nine tenths were seen once. The entry originates in a study of blood T cell repertoires in COVID-19. Study context: The United States, Italy and Spain supplied acute and convalescent COVID-19 samples. The analysed material was cDNA or gDNA that came from T cells, B-cell-depleted T cells, or PBMCs.

Source material: peripheral blood. This sequence was found in a man aged 18 to 35 with active or convalescent COVID-19.

The CDR3 DNA reads TGTGCCAGTAGTATAACCGGACAGCGAATCCTTCAGCCCCAGCATTTT. Protein: CASSITGQRILQPQHF. The chain carries TRBV19 and TRBJ1-5, with TRBD1 as a possible D gene (6 bases). Germline CDR1 reads LNHDA; CDR2 reads SQIVND (reference sequence). Trimming took off 2 bases at V and 6 bases at J, with 17 bases between the two ends. The CDR3 has 16 residues.